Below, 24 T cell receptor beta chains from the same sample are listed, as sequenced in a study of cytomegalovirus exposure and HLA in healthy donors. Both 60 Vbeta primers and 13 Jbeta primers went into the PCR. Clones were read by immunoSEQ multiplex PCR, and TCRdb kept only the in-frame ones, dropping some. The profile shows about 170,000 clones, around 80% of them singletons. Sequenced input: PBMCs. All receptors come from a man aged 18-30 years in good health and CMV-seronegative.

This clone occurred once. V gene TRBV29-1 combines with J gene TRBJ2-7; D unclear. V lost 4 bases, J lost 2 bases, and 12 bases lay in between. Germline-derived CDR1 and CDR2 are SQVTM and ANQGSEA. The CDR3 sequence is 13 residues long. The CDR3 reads CSVGAGETYEQYF. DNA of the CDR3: TGCAGCGTTGGGGCAGGCGAAACCTACGAGCAGTACTTC.

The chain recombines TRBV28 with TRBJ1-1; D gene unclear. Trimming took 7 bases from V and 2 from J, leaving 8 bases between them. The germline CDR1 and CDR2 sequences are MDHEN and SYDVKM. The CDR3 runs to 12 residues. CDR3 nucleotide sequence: TGTGCCAGCACCCAGGTAAACACTGAAGCTTTCTTT. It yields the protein CASTQVNTEAFF.

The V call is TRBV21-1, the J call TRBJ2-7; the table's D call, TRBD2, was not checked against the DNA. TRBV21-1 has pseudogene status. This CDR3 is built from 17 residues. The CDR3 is CASTKEKTGEPIYEQYF. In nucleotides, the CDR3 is TGTGCCAGCACCAAAGAAAAGACTGGAGAGCCGATCTACGAGCAGTACTTC.

The CDR3 DNA follows: TGTGCCAGCAGTTACACGGCGGGCCTAGGGGAGACCCAGTACTTC. Translation: CASSYTAGLGETQYF. The genes are TRBV6-5 and TRBJ2-5; the D gene is possibly TRBD2 (5 bases). Trimming removed 2 bases at V and 5 bases at J, with 15 bases between. The CDR3 length is 15 residues. The germline gives CDR1 MNHEY, CDR2 SVGAGI.

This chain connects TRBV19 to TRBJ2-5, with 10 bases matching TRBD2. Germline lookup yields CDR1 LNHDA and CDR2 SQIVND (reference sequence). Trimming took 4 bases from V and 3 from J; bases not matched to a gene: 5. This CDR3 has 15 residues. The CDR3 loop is CASSNSLAGEETQYF. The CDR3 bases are TGTGCCAGTAGTAATTCCCTAGCGGGAGAAGAGACCCAGTACTTC.

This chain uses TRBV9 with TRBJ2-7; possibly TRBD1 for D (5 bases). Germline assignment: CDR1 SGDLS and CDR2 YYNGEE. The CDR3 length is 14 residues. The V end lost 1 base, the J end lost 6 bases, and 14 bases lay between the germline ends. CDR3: CASSVRAGLGEQYF. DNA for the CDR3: TGTGCCAGCAGCGTACGGGCAGGGTTAGGCGAGCAGTACTTC. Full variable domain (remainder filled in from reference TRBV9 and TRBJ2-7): DSGVTQTPKHLITATGQRVTLRCSPRSGDLSVYWYQQSLDQGLQFLIQYYNGEERAKGNILERFSAQQFPDLHSELNLSSLELGDSALYFCASSVRAGLGEQYFGPGTRLTVT.

CDR3 loop: CSVTGGRGPTGANVLTF. The CDR3 DNA reads as TGCAGCGTCACAGGCGGTAGGGGTCCTACTGGGGCCAACGTCCTGACTTTC. This chain joins TRBV29-1 and TRBJ2-6; TRBD1 is a possible D gene (5 bases). This CDR3 has 17 amino acids. V lost 6 bases, J lost 2 bases, and 20 bases lay in between. Germline V gene lookup returns CDR1 SQVTM and CDR2 ANQGSEA.

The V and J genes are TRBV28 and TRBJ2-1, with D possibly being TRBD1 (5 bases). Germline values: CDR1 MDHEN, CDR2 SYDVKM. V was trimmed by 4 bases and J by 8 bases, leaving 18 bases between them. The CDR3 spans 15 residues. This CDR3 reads CASSSDAPRADEQFF. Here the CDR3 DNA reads TGTGCCAGCAGTTCAGACGCCCCCAGGGCCGATGAGCAGTTCTTC. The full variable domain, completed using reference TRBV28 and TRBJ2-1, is DVKVTQSSRYLVKRTGEKVFLECVQDMDHENMFWYRQDPGLGLRLIYFSYDVKMKEKGDIPEGYSVSREKKERFSLILESASTNQTSMYLCASSSDAPRADEQFFGPGTRLTVL.

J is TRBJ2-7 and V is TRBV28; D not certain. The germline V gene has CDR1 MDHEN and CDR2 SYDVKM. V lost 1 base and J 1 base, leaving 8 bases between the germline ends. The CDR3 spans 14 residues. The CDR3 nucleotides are TGTGCCAGCAGTTTATACGACTCTTCCTACGAGCAGTACTTC. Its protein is CASSLYDSSYEQYF.

CDR3 in amino acids: CASSPRWATEQFF. In DNA form, the CDR3 reads TGTGCCAGCAGCCCCCGATGGGCGACTGAGCAGTTCTTC. The chain couples TRBV9 to TRBJ2-1; D unresolved. CDR3 length equals 13 residues. Between the trimmed V and J ends, which lost 4 bases and 9 bases, there was a span of 14 bases. Germline V gene lookup returns CDR1 SGDLS and CDR2 YYNGEE.

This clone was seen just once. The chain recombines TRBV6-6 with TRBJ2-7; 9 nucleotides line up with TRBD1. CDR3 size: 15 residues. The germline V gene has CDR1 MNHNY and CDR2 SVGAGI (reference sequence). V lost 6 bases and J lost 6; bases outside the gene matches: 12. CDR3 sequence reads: CASRFLGTGWAEQYF. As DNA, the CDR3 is TGTGCCAGCAGATTCCTTGGGACAGGGTGGGCCGAGCAGTACTTC.

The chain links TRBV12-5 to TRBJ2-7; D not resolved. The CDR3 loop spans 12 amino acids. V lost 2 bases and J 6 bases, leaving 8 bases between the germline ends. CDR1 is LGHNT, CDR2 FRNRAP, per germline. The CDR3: CASGLPLLEQYF. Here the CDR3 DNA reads TGTGCTAGTGGTTTGCCTCTACTCGAGCAGTACTTC.

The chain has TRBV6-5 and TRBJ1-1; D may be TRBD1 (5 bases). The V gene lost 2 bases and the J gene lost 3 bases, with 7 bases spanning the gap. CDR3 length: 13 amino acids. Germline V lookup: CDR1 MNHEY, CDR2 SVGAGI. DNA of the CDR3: TGTGCCAGCAGTTACCGGGGGGACACTGAAGCTTTCTTT. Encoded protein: CASSYRGDTEAFF.

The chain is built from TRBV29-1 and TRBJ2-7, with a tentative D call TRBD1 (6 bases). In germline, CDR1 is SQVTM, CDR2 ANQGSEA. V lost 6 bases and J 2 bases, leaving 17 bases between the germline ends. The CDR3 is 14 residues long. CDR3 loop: CSVVLPGTPYEQYF. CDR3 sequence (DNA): TGCAGCGTCGTCCTACCCGGGACACCCTACGAGCAGTACTTC.

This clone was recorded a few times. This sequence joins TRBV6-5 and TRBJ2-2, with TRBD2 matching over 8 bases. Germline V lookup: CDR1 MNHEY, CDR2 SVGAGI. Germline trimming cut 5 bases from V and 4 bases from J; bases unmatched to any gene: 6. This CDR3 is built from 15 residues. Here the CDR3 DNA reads TGTGCCAGCAGTCCCTTAGCGGGGAGCACCGGGGAGCTGTTTTTT. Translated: CASSPLAGSTGELFF.

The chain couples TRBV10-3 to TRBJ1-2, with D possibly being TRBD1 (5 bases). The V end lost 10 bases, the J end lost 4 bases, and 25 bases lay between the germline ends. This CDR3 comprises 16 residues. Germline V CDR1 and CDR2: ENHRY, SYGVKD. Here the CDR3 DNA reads TGTGCCACCCTTCTCTCCCTACGGGGGGAGTTCTATGGCTACACCTTC. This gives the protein CATLLSLRGEFYGYTF.

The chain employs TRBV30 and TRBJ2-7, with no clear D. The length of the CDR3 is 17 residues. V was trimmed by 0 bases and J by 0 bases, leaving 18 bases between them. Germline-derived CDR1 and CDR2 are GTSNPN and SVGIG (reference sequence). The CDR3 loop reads CAWSVLSRDPSSYEQYF. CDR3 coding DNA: TGTGCCTGGAGTGTACTCAGCAGAGACCCTAGCTCCTACGAGCAGTACTTC.

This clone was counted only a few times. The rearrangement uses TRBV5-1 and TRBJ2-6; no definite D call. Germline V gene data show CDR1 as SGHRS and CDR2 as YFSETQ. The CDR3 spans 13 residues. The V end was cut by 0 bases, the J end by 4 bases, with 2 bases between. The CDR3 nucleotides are TGCGCCAGCAGCTTGGCAGGGGCCAACGTCCTGACTTTC. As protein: CASSLAGANVLTF.

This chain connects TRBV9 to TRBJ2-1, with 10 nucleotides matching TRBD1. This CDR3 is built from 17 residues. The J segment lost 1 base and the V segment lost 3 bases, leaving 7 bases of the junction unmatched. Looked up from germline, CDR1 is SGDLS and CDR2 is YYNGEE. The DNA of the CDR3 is TGTGCCAGCAGCGGGACTGGGGACAGGGGATCCTACAATGAGCAGTTCTTC. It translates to CASSGTGDRGSYNEQFF.

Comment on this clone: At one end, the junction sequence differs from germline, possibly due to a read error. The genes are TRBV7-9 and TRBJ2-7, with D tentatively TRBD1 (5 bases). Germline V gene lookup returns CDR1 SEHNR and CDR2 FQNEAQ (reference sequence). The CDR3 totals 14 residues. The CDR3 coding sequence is TGTTCCAGCACCCCCGACAGTCCATACTACGAGCAGTACTTC. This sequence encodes CSSTPDSPYYEQYF.

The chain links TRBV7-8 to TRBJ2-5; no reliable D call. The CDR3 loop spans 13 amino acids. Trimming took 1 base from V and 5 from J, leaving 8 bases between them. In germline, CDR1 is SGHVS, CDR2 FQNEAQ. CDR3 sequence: CASSLGGGETQYF. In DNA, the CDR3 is TGTGCCAGCAGCTTAGGCGGCGGCGAGACCCAGTACTTC.

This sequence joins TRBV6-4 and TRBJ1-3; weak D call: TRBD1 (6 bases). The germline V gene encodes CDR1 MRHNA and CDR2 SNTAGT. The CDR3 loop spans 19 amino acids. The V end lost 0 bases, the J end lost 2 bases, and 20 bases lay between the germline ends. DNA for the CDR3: TGTGCCAGCAGTGACTCGGCCAATGCCCGGTCAGGGGCTGGAAACACCATATATTTT. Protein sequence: CASSDSANARSGAGNTIYF.

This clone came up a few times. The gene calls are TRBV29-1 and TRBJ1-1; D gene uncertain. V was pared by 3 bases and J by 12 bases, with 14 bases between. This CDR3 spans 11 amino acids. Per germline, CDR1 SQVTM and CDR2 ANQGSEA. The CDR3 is CSVESGEVTFF. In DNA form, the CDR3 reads TGCAGCGTTGAGAGTGGCGAGGTTACTTTCTTT. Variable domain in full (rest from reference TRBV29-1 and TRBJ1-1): SAVISQKPSRDICQRGTSLTIQCQVDSQVTMMFWYRQQPGQSLTLIATANQGSEATYESGFVIDKFPISRPNLTFSTLTVSNMSPEDSSIYLCSVESGEVTFFGQGTRLTVV.

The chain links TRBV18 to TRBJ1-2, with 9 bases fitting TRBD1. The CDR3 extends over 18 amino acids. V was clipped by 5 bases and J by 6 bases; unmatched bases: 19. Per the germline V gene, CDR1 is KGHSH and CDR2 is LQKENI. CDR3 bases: TGTGCCAGCTCAGTTTTACCCTCGGACAGGGGCGAAAAGGATGGCTACACCTTC. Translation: CASSVLPSDRGEKDGYTF.